What follows describes a single T cell receptor beta chain. The record originates from a study of blood T cell repertoires in COVID-19. Study summary: Some COVID-19 samples were acute and others convalescent; all came from the United States, Italy and Spain.

The table came from immunoSEQ multiplex PCR; TCRdb's copy has only in-frame clones and leaves some out. The sample has fewer than 120,000 clones; 70% to 90% are singletons. V lost 0 bases to trimming and J lost 3 bases; unmatched junction nucleotides: 5. The germline V gene has CDR1 SGHNT and CDR2 YYREEE (reference sequence). The CDR3 length is 17 residues. The TCR comes from a woman aged 45-65 years with acute or convalescent COVID-19. The sequenced sample consisted of peripheral blood. This rearrangement joins TRBV5-4 to TRBJ2-5; 13 nucleotides match TRBD2. The CDR3 DNA reads as TGTGCCAGCAGCTTGGTTCGAGGACTAGCGGGGGAAGAGACCCAGTACTTC. Its protein is CASSLVRGLAGEETQYF.